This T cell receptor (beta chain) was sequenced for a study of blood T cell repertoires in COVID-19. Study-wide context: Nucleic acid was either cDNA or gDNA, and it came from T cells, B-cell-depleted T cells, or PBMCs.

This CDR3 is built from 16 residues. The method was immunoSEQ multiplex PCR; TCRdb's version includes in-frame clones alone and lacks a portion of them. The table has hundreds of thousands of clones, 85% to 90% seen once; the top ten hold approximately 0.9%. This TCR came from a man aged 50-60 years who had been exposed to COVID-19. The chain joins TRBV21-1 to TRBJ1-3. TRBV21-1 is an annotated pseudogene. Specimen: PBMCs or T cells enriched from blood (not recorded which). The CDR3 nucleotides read TGTGCCAGCGGTTTGGGGGGGTCTATCTCTGGAAACACCATATATTTT. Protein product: CASGLGGSISGNTIYF.